The 12 T cell receptor beta chains below were found in one sample sequenced in a study of T cell changes during pregnancy in multiple sclerosis. The data were produced by immunoSEQ multiplex PCR, yet TCRdb's version contains in-frame clones alone and is incomplete. The sample carries 36,000 or so clones, 85% to 95% recorded once. Sequences were obtained from PBMCs (not recorded whether the cells were cultured). The receptors were sampled from a female donor with multiple sclerosis, enrolled in a pregnancy study.

This clone was observed a few times. V gene TRBV18 combines with J gene TRBJ2-1, with a weak D call TRBD1 (5 bases). The CDR3 totals 14 residues. Germline values: CDR1 KGHSH, CDR2 LQKENI. The ends were cut back, 3 bases at V and 5 bases at J, with 11 bases in the middle. The CDR3 DNA follows: TGTGCCAGCTCACCGACGACAGCAAACAATGAGCAGTTCTTC. Translated, it gives CASSPTTANNEQFF. Combining the CDR3 with reference TRBV18 and TRBJ2-1 gives the whole variable domain NAGVMQNPRHLVRRRGQEARLRCSPMKGHSHVYWYRQLPEEGLKFMVYLQKENIIDESGMPKERFSAEFPKEGPSILRIQQVVRGDSAAYFCASSPTTANNEQFFGPGTRLTVL.

CDR3 in amino acids: CASSQPTENTEAFF. DNA for the CDR3: TGTGCCAGCAGCCAACCCACAGAGAACACTGAAGCTTTCTTT. The chain combines TRBV5-4 with TRBJ1-1; D call uncertain. V lost 4 bases, J lost 1 base, and 11 bases lay in between. Germline V lookup: CDR1 SGHNT, CDR2 YYREEE (reference sequence). This CDR3 is 14 amino acids long.

The V gene is TRBV4-3, the J gene TRBJ1-2, with D possibly TRBD1 on 5 matching bases. Trimming took off 0 bases at V and 8 bases at J, with 13 bases between the two ends. This CDR3 is built from 14 residues. CDR1 and CDR2 from the germline V gene are LGHNA and YSLEER. CDR3 DNA: TGCGCCAGCAGCCAAGAAGGTCAGGGTTGGGGCTACACCTTC. Protein product: CASSQEGQGWGYTF.

J is TRBJ2-1 and V is TRBV28; 13 positions match TRBD2. Germline lookup yields CDR1 MDHEN and CDR2 SYDVKM. The CDR3 consists of 22 residues. The trim removed 5 bases at V and 0 bases at J, leaving 19 bases unmatched. CDR3 DNA sequence: TGTGCCAGCAGTCCCGGACTAGCGGGAGTAAAACTTAGTGGGGACTCCTACAATGAGCAGTTCTTC. It yields the protein CASSPGLAGVKLSGDSYNEQFF.

The chain uses TRBV7-2 and TRBJ1-2, with a possible D match to TRBD1 (6 bases). V was trimmed by 3 bases and J by 8 bases, leaving 16 bases between them. The germline V gene encodes CDR1 SGHTA and CDR2 FQGNSA. The CDR3 length is 14 residues. CDR3 protein: CASSLHRAGEGYTF. DNA for the CDR3: TGTGCCAGCAGCTTGCACAGGGCAGGAGAAGGCTACACCTTC. Drawing the rest from reference TRBV7-2 and TRBJ1-2, the complete variable domain is GAGVSQSPSNKVTEKGKDVELRCDPISGHTALYWYRQSLGQGLEFLIYFQGNSAPDKSGLPSDRFSAERTGGSVSTLTIQRTQQEDSAVYLCASSLHRAGEGYTFGSGTRLTVV.

The V gene is TRBV2, the J gene TRBJ2-3; 7 bases are shared with TRBD2. Germline V gene lookup returns CDR1 SNHLY and CDR2 FYNNEI. The junction had 3 bases not matched to a gene; V was cut back by 1 base and J by 2 bases. This CDR3 contains 15 residues. CDR3 DNA: TGTGCCAGCAGTGAAGACGGGAGGCCCACAGATACGCAGTATTTT. Its protein product is CASSEDGRPTDTQYF.

The V and J genes are TRBV30 and TRBJ1-1; D might be TRBD1 (6 bases). This CDR3 comprises 15 residues. The V gene lost 0 bases and the J gene lost 5 bases, with 16 bases spanning the gap. Germline CDR1 GTSNPN, CDR2 SVGIG (reference sequence). In DNA, the CDR3 is TGTGCCTGGAGTGTAGGGCAGGGGAGGTGGACTGAAGCTTTCTTT. This codes for CAWSVGQGRWTEAFF.

V and J are TRBV5-4 and TRBJ2-7; TRBD2 agrees at 14 bases. The CDR3 sequence is 16 residues long. V dropped 5 bases and J dropped 0; count of bases not matched to a gene: 4. CDR1 is SGHNT, CDR2 YYREEE, per germline (reference sequence). The DNA of the CDR3 is TGTGCCAGCAGGTCGGGACTAGCGGGAGACTCCTACGAGCAGTACTTC. Its translation is CASRSGLAGDSYEQYF.

V gene TRBV21-1 combines with J gene TRBJ2-2; no DNA check was done on the table's D call, TRBD2. TRBV21-1 is reported as a pseudogene. The CDR3 covers 15 residues. CDR3 sequence: CASSRFTSYTGELFF. CDR3 nucleotide sequence: TGTGCCAGCAGCAGATTCACTAGTTACACCGGGGAGCTGTTTTTT.

The rearrangement links TRBV11-2 to TRBJ2-7, with 7 nucleotides matching TRBD2. This CDR3 is 12 amino acids long. V shed 5 bases, J shed 6 bases, and the junction held 4 bases outside the gene matches. Germline CDR1 reads SGHAT; CDR2 reads FQNNGV. CDR3 nucleotide sequence: TGTGCCAGCAGCACTAGCGCCGGCGAGCAGTACTTC. Amino acids: CASSTSAGEQYF. Drawing the rest from reference TRBV11-2 and TRBJ2-7, the complete variable domain is EAGVAQSPRYKIIEKRQSVAFWCNPISGHATLYWYQQILGQGPKLLIQFQNNGVVDDSQLPKDRFSAERLKGVDSTLKIQPAKLEDSAVYLCASSTSAGEQYFGPGTRLTVT.

The V gene is TRBV15, the J gene TRBJ2-5; possibly TRBD2 for D (5 bases). This CDR3 comprises 15 residues. Trimming pared 3 bases from V and 1 base from J, leaving 12 bases between. Germline V lookup: CDR1 LNHNV, CDR2 YYDKDF (reference sequence). CDR3 amino acids: CATSRDLGPQETQYF. The CDR3 coding sequence is TGTGCCACCAGCAGGGACTTAGGTCCCCAAGAGACCCAGTACTTC.

The CDR3 loop reads CASSVATTGGRTEAFF. The CDR3 bases are TGTGCCAGCAGCGTAGCTACGACAGGGGGACGGACTGAAGCTTTCTTT. This chain joins TRBV9 and TRBJ1-1, with 9 bases aligning to TRBD1. CDR1 and CDR2 from the germline V gene are SGDLS and YYNGEE. Germline trimming cut 0 bases from V and 5 bases from J; bases unmatched to any gene: 8. This CDR3 contains 16 residues.